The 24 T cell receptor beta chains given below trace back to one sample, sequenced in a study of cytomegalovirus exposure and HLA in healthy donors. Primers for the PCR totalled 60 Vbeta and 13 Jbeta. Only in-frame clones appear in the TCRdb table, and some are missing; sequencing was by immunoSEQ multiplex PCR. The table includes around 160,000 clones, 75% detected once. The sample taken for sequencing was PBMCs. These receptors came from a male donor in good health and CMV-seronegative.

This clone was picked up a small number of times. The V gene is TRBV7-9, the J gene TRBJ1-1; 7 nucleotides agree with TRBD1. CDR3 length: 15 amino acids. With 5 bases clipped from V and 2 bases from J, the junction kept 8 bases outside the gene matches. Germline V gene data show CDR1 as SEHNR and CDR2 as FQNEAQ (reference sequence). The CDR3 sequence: CASSAGQAINTEAFF. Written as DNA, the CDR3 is TGTGCCAGCAGCGCCGGACAGGCGATCAACACTGAAGCTTTCTTT. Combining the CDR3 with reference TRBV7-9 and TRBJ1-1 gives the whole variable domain DTGVSQNPRHKITKRGQNVTFRCDPISEHNRLYWYRQTLGQGPEFLTYFQNEAQLEKSRLLSDRFSAERPKGSFSTLEIQRTEQGDSAMYLCASSAGQAINTEAFFGQGTRLTVV.

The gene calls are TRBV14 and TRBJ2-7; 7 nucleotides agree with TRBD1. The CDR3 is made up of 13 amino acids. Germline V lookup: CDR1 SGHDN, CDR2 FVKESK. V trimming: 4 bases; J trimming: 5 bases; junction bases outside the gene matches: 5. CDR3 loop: CASSRQGLNEQYF. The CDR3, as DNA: TGTGCCAGCAGCCGACAGGGTCTCAACGAGCAGTACTTC.

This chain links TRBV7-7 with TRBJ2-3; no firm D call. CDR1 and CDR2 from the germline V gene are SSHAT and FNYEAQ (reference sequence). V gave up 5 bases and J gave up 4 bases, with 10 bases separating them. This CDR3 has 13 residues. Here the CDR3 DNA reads TGTGCCAGCAGCCTCAGCGAGGCAGATACGCAGTATTTT. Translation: CASSLSEADTQYF. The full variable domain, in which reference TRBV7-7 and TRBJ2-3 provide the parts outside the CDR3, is GAGVSQSPRYKVTKRGQDVTLRCDPISSHATLYWYQQALGQGPEFLTYFNYEAQPDKSGLPSDRFSAERPEGSISTLTIQRTEQRDSAMYRCASSLSEADTQYFGPGTRLTVL.

DNA for the CDR3: TGTGCCAGCAGGCAGGGACTAGCGGGGGGGCCGGGCAATGAGCAGTTCTTC. This sequence encodes CASRQGLAGGPGNEQFF. V usage is TRBV2 and J usage is TRBJ2-1, with 16 bases that match TRBD2. V lost 6 bases to trimming and J lost 6 bases; unmatched junction nucleotides: 8. Germline CDR1 is SNHLY and CDR2 is FYNNEI. The CDR3 spans 17 residues.

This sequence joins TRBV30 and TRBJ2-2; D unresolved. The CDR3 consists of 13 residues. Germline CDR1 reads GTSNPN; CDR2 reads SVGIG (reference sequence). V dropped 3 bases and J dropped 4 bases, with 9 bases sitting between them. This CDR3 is CAWSGLGTGELFF. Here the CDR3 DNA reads TGTGCCTGGAGCGGGTTAGGCACCGGGGAGCTGTTTTTT.

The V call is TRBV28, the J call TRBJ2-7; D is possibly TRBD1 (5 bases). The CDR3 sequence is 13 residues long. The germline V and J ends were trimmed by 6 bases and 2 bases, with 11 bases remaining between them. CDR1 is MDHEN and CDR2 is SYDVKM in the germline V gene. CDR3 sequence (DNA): TGTGCCAGCAGGCACACAGGAACCTACGAGCAGTACTTC. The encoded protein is CASRHTGTYEQYF.

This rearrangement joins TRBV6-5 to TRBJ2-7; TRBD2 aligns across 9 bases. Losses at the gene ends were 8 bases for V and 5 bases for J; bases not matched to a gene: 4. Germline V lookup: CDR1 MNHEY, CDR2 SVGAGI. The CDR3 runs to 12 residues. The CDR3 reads CASVAGANEQYF. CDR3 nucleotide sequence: TGTGCCAGCGTAGCGGGAGCCAACGAGCAGTACTTC.

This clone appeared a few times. CDR3 coding DNA: TGCGCCAGCAGCTACAGGGTAGGCACAGATACGCAGTATTTT. This translates into CASSYRVGTDTQYF. V is TRBV5-1 and J is TRBJ2-3; D possibly corresponds to TRBD1 (6 bases). The V gene's germline CDR1 is SGHRS and CDR2 YFSETQ. V lost 3 bases, J lost 1 base, and 9 bases lay in between. This CDR3 region has 14 residues. Looking up the rest from reference TRBV5-1 and TRBJ2-3 gives the full variable domain: KAGVTQTPRYLIKTRGQQVTLSCSPISGHRSVSWYQQTPGQGLQFLFEYFSETQRNKGNFPGRFSGRQFSNSRSEMNVSTLELGDSALYLCASSYRVGTDTQYFGPGTRLTVL.

The CDR3 coding sequence is TGTGCCAGCAGGGCGCAGGGGGGCAAAAACATTCAGTACTTC. Translation: CASRAQGGKNIQYF. The chain carries TRBV28 and TRBJ2-4; D possibly corresponds to TRBD1 (7 bases). Trimming removed 6 bases from V and 3 bases from J, with 12 bases in between. The CDR3 sequence is 14 residues long. Germline V lookup: CDR1 MDHEN, CDR2 SYDVKM.

CDR3 sequence reads: CASSSRTGGSYEQYF. CDR3 nucleotides: TGCGCCAGCAGCTCCCGGACAGGGGGGTCCTACGAGCAGTACTTC. The chain uses TRBV4-1 and TRBJ2-7, with 10 nucleotides matching TRBD1. CDR1 MGHRA and CDR2 YSYEKL come from the germline V gene. V lost 5 bases to trimming and J lost 1 base; unmatched junction nucleotides: 5. The CDR3 is 15 amino acids.

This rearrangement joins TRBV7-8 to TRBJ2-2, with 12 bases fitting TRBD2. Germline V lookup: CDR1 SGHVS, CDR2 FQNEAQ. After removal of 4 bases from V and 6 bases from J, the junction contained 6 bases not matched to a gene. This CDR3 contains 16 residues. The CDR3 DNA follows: TGTGCCAGCAGCTGGGGGGCTAGCGGGAGGGCCGGGGAGCTGTTTTTT. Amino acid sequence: CASSWGASGRAGELFF.

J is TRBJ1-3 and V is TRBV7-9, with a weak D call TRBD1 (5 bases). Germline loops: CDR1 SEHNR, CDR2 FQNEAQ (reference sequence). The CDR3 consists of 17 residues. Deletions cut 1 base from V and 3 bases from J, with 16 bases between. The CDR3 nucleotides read TGTGCCAGCAGCTTAGGAGAAGGGGCGAATGTTGGAAACACCATATATTTT. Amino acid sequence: CASSLGEGANVGNTIYF.

DNA of the CDR3: TGTGCCAGTAGTATAAGGTTCCCTAGCGGGGGGGATGCCCAAGAGACCCAGTACTTC. Protein sequence: CASSIRFPSGGDAQETQYF. The chain employs TRBV19 and TRBJ2-5, with 12 nucleotides matching TRBD2. Germline trimming cut 2 bases from V and 1 base from J; bases unmatched to any gene: 11. Looked up from germline, CDR1 is LNHDA and CDR2 is SQIVND (reference sequence). This CDR3 region has 19 residues.

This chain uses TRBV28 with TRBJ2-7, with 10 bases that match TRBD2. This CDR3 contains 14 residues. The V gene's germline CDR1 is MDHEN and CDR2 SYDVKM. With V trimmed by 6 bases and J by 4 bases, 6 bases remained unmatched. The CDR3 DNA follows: TGTGCCAGCAGAAAAGCGGGGGGGTGGTACGAGCAGTACTTC. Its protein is CASRKAGGWYEQYF.

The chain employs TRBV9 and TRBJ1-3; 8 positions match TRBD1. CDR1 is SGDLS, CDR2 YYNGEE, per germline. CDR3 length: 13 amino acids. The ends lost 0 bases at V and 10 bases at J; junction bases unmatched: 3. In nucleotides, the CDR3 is TGTGCCAGCAGCGTAGCAGGGGGCGATACCATATATTTT. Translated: CASSVAGGDTIYF. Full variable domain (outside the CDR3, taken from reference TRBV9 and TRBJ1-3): DSGVTQTPKHLITATGQRVTLRCSPRSGDLSVYWYQQSLDQGLQFLIQYYNGEERAKGNILERFSAQQFPDLHSELNLSSLELGDSALYFCASSVAGGDTIYFGEGSWLTVV.

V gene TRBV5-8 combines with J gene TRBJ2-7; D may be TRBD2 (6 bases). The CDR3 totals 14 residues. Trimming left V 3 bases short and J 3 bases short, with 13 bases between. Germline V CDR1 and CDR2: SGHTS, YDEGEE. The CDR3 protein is CASSSGWEDYEQYF. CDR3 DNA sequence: TGTGCCAGCAGCTCGGGGTGGGAGGACTACGAGCAGTACTTC.

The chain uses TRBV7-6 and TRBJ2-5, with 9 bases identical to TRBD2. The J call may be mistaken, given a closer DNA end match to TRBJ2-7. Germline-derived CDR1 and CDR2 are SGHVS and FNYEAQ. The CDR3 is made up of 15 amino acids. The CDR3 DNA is TGTGCCAGCAGCTTAGATATTAGCGGGAGTGACGAGCAGTACTTC. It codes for CASSLDISGSDEQYF.

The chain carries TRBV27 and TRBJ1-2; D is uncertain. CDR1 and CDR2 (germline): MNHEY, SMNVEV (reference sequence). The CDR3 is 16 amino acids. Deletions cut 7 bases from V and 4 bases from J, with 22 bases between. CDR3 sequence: CASTPAGLGNVYGYTF. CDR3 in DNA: TGTGCCAGCACCCCCGCGGGGTTGGGCAATGTCTATGGCTACACCTTC.

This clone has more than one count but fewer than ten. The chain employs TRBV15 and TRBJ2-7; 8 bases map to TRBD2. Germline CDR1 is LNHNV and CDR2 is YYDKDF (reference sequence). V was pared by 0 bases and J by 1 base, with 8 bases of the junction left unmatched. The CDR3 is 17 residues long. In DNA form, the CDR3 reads TGTGCCACCAGCAGAGATGGGGGGGCGGGAGGATCCTACGAGCAGTACTTC. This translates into CATSRDGGAGGSYEQYF.

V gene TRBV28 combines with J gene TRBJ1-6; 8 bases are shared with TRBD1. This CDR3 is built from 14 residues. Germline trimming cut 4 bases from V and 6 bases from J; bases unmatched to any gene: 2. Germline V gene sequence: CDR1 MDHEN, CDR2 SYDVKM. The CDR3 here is CASSYDRGNSPLHF. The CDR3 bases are TGTGCCAGCAGTTATGACAGGGGTAATTCACCCCTCCACTTT. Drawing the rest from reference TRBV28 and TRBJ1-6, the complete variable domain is DVKVTQSSRYLVKRTGEKVFLECVQDMDHENMFWYRQDPGLGLRLIYFSYDVKMKEKGDIPEGYSVSREKKERFSLILESASTNQTSMYLCASSYDRGNSPLHFGNGTRLTVT.

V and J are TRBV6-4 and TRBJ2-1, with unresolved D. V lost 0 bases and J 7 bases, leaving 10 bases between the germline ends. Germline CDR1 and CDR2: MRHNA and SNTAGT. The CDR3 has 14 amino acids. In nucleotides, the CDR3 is TGTGCCAGCAGTGACTCTAACTCGCCGAATGAGCAGTTCTTC. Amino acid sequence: CASSDSNSPNEQFF.

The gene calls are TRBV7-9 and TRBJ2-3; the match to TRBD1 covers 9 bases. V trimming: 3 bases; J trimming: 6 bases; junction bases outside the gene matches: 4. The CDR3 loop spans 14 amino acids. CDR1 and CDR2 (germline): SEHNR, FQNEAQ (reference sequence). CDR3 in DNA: TGTGCCAGCAGCTTCATACAGGGGGCGGATACGCAGTATTTT. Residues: CASSFIQGADTQYF.

CDR3 sequence: CASSRSPGLERYNEQFF. As DNA, the CDR3 is TGTGCCAGCAGCCGTTCCCCTGGACTAGAGAGGTACAATGAGCAGTTCTTC. The J gene is TRBJ2-1, the V gene TRBV9; 7 bases map to TRBD2. This CDR3 is built from 17 residues. V gave up 4 bases and J gave up 4 bases; unmatched junction bases: 14. CDR1 SGDLS and CDR2 YYNGEE come from the germline V gene.

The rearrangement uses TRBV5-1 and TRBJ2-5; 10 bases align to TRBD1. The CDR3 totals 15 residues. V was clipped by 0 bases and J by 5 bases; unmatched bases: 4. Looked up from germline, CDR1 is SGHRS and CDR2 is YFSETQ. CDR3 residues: CASSLGLGQGETQYF. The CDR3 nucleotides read TGCGCCAGCAGCTTGGGATTGGGACAGGGGGAGACCCAGTACTTC.